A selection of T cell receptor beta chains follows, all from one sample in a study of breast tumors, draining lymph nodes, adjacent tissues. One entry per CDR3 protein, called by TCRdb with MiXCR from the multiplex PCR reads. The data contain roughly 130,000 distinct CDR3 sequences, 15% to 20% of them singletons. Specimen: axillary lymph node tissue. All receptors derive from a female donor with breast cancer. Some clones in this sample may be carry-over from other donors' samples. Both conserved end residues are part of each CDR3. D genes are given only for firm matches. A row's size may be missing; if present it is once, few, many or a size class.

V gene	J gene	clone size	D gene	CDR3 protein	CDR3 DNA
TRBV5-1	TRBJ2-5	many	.	CASSLQDQETQYF	TGCGCCAGCAGCCTCCAGGACCAAGAGACCCAGTACTTC
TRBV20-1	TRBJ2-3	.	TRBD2	CSARDVQRGDADTQYF	TGCAGTGCTAGAGATGTCCAGCGGGGGGACGCAGATACGCAGTATTTT
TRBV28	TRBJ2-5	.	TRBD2	CASSSGLAELQETQYF	TGTGCCAGCAGTTCGGGACTAGCGGAACTCCAAGAGACCCAGTACTTC
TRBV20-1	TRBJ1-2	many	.	CSAGTAGPSSNYGYTF	TGCAGTGCCGGTACCGCAGGGCCTAGCTCTAACTATGGCTACACCTTC
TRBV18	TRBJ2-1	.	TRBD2	CASSPLSGSVVEQFF	TGTGCCAGCTCACCATTGAGCGGGAGCGTTGTTGAGCAGTTCTTC
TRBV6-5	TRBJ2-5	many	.	CASSYVRGETQYF	TGTGCCAGCAGTTACGTGAGAGGAGAGACCCAGTACTTC
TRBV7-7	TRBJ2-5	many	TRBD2	CASTEVSGKGTQYF	TGTGCTAGCACCGAAGTTAGCGGGAAGGGGACCCAGTACTTC
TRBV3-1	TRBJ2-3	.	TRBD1	CASSLTTGADTQYF	TGTGCCAGCAGCCTTACGACAGGGGCGGATACGCAGTATTTT
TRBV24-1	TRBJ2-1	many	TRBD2	CATSVGLAYNEQFF	TGTGCCACCAGTGTGGGACTAGCCTACAATGAGCAGTTCTTC
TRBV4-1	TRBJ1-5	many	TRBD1	CASTGTGGGNQPQHF	TGCGCCAGCACCGGGACAGGGGGCGGGAATCAGCCCCAGCATTTT
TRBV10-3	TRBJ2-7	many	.	CAISDRREQYF	TGTGCCATCAGTGACCGGCGCGAGCAGTACTTC
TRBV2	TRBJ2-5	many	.	CASEGGETQYF	TGTGCCAGCGAAGGGGGGGAGACCCAGTACTTC
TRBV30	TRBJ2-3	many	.	CAWSVDLRDTQYF	TGTGCCTGGAGTGTAGACCTTCGGGATACGCAGTATTTT
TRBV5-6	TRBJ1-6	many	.	CASSLLNSPLHF	TGTGCCAGCAGCTTGCTAAATTCACCCCTCCACTTT
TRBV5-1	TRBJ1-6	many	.	CASSLWGNSPLHF	TGCGCCAGCAGCTTGTGGGGGAATTCACCCCTCCACTTT
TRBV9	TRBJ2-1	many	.	CASSVEPGSSYNEQFF	TGTGCCAGCAGCGTAGAACCAGGGAGCTCCTACAATGAGCAGTTCTTC
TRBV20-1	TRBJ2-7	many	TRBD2	CSASPGTSGRPGSYEQYF	TGCAGTGCTTCACCCGGGACTAGCGGGAGGCCGGGCTCCTACGAGCAGTACTTC
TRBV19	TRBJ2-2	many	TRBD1	CASSSLGQGTGELFF	TGTGCCAGTAGTTCACTGGGACAGGGGACCGGGGAGCTGTTTTTT
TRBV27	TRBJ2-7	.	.	CASSLSYLYGQCF	TGTGCCAGCAGTTTATCGTATCTTTACGGGCAGTGCTTC
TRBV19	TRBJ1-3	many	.	CASSISPGNTIYF	TGTGCCAGTAGTATCTCGCCTGGAAACACCATATATTTT
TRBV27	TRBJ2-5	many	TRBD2	CASSLYPPLSLRGEETQYF	TGTGCCAGCAGTTTGTACCCTCCTCTGTCCCTTCGGGGGGAGGAGACCCAGTACTTC
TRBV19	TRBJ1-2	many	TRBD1	CASSTIGQGSPSNYGYTF	TGTGCCAGTAGTACCATCGGACAGGGCTCCCCGTCTAACTATGGCTACACCTTC
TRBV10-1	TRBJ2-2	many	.	CASRELLASGELFF	TGCGCCAGCAGAGAACTACTAGCATCCGGGGAGCTGTTTTTT
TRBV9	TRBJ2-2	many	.	CASSVGNTGELFF	TGTGCCAGCAGCGTAGGAAACACCGGGGAGCTGTTTTTT
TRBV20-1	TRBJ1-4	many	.	CSVKTAGPGEKLFF	TGCAGTGTCAAGACTGCAGGGCCTGGGGAAAAACTGTTTTTT
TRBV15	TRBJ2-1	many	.	CATSRDRYNEQFF	TGTGCCACCAGCAGAGACCGTTACAATGAGCAGTTCTTC
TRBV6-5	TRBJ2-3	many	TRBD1	CASSWGIRTGGTDTQYF	TGTGCCAGCAGTTGGGGCATCCGGACAGGGGGTACAGATACGCAGTATTTT
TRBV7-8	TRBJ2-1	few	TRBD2	CASSLGGSGSYNEQFF	TGTGCCAGCAGCTTAGGAGGTAGCGGGAGCTACAATGAGCAGTTCTTC
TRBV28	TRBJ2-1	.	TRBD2	CASTTGGLDSYNEQFF	TGTGCCAGCACCACGGGGGGGTTGGACTCCTACAATGAGCAGTTCTTC
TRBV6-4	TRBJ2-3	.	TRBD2	CASPGTSGVNTQYF	TGTGCCAGCCCGGGGACTAGCGGGGTGAATACGCAGTATTTT
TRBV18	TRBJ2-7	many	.	CASSQYGYEQYF	TGTGCCAGCTCACAATACGGCTACGAGCAGTACTTC
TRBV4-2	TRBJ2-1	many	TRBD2	CASSQIGSSGRNEQFF	TGTGCCAGCAGCCAAATAGGGTCTAGCGGGAGAAATGAGCAGTTCTTC
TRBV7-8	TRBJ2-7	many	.	CASSLASTRGLYEQYF	TGTGCCAGCAGCTTAGCTTCGACTAGGGGGTTGTACGAGCAGTACTTC
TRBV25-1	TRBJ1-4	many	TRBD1	CASSEYREGASTTNEKLFF	TGTGCCAGCAGTGAATATAGAGAGGGGGCGAGCACAACTAATGAAAAACTGTTTTTT
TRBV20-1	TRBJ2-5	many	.	CSGLGGGGGETQYF	TGCAGTGGGTTGGGGGGAGGGGGGGGAGAGACCCAGTACTTC
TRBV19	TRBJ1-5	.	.	CASSITGTGNQPQHF	TGTGCCAGTAGTATAACCGGGACGGGCAATCAGCCCCAGCATTTT
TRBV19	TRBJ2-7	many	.	CASSRTLHTSYEQYF	TGTGCCAGTAGCAGGACACTCCACACTTCCTACGAGCAGTACTTC
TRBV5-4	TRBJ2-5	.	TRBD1	CASRNRGTRQETQYF	TGTGCCAGCAGGAACAGGGGAACCCGCCAAGAGACCCAGTACTTC
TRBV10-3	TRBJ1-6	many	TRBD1	CAISKTGDNSPLHF	TGTGCCATCAGCAAGACAGGGGATAATTCACCCCTCCACTTT
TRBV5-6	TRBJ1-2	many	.	CASSPDSNYGYTF	TGTGCCAGCAGCCCGGACTCGAACTATGGCTACACCTTC
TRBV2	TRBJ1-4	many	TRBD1	CASRAPGGGREKLFF	TGTGCCAGCAGAGCGCCAGGGGGAGGTCGGGAAAAACTGTTTTTT
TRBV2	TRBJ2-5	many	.	CASSARGETQYF	TGTGCCAGCAGCGCCAGGGGAGAGACCCAGTACTTC
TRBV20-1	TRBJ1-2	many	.	CSAIYEGANYGYTF	TGCAGTGCTATCTACGAGGGGGCTAACTATGGCTACACCTTC
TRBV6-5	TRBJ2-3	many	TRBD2	CASSKTSGWGTDTQYF	TGTGCCAGCAGTAAGACTAGCGGATGGGGCACAGATACGCAGTATTTT
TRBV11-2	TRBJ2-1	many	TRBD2	CASSLASSFRGRGAYNEQFF	TGTGCCAGCAGCTTAGCATCCTCATTTCGCGGGAGGGGGGCCTACAATGAGCAGTTCTTC
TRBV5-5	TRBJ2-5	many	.	CASSLRGETQYF	TGTGCCAGCAGCTTGCGGGGAGAGACCCAGTACTTC
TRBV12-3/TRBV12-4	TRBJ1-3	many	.	CASSSLLVFYSGNTIYF	TGTGCCAGCAGTTCCCTCCTAGTTTTCTACTCTGGAAACACCATATATTTT
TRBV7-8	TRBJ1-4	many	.	CASSQGGLHEKLFF	TGTGCCAGCAGCCAAGGGGGTTTACATGAAAAACTGTTTTTT
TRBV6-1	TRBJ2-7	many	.	CASSEASGGQTYF	TGTGCCAGCAGTGAAGCTAGCGGCGGCCAGACGTACTTC
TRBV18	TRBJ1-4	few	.	CASSPPGPNEKLFF	TGTGCCAGCTCACCCCCGGGGCCTAATGAAAAACTGTTTTTT
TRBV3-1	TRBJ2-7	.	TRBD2	CASSPRTSESYEQYF	TGTGCCAGCAGCCCACGGACTAGCGAGAGTTACGAGCAGTACTTC
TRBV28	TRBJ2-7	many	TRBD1	CASSSTGYSYEQYF	TGTGCCAGCAGCTCGACAGGGTACTCCTACGAGCAGTACTTC
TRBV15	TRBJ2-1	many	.	CATTIGLGGINEQFF	TGTGCCACTACAATAGGCCTAGGGGGGATCAATGAGCAGTTCTTC
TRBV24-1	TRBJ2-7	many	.	CATSDGQGLIYEQYF	TGTGCCACCAGTGATGGGCAGGGGTTGATCTACGAGCAGTACTTC
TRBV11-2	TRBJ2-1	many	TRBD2	CASSLRLADDNEQFF	TGTGCCAGCAGCTTAAGACTAGCGGATGACAATGAGCAGTTCTTC
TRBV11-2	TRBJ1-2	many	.	CASSLLAVNYYGYTF	TGTGCCAGCAGCTTATTGGCAGTAAATTACTATGGCTACACCTTC
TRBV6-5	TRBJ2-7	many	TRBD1	CASRSTGFYEQYF	TGTGCCAGCAGGTCGACAGGGTTCTACGAGCAGTACTTC
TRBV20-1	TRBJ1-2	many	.	CSARGVDYGYTF	TGCAGTGCTAGAGGAGTTGACTATGGCTACACCTTC
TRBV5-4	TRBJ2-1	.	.	CASSLDAGRRWFF	TGTGCCAGCAGCTTGGATGCAGGGAGAAGGTGGTTCTTC